What follows are 32 T cell receptor beta chains derived from one specimen sequenced in a study of T cells in women clearing cervical HPV infection. Produced via immunoSEQ multiplex PCR; TCRdb's table is partial and in-frame only. Its listing shows around 37,000 clones. Material for sequencing was blood buffy coat. These receptors were collected from a woman aged 18-69 years with a cervical HPV16 infection that either progressed to CIN3+ or cleared (not recorded which).

Remarks on this clone: Read coverage stops 3 residues before the CDR3 terminus; the germline J gene supplies the remainder. This chain joins TRBV18 and TRBJ1-2; D is unclear. The CDR3 has 12 amino acids. The germline CDR1 and CDR2 sequences are KGHSH and LQKENI. CDR3 region: CASSPTGYDYTF. The sequenced CDR3 bases are TGTGCCAGCTCACCTACCGGGTACGAC.

With regard to this clone: The CDR3 end lies 3 residues beyond the end of the read and is filled in from the germline J gene. The chain employs TRBV19 and TRBJ2-1; no reliable D call. With 6 bases removed from V and 5 bases from J, the gap between germline ends came to 11 bases. Germline CDR1 and CDR2: LNHDA and SQIVND (reference sequence). This CDR3 region has 13 residues. The CDR3 here is CASSPVFHNEQFF. The sequenced part of the CDR3 DNA is TGTGCCAGTAGCCCGGTGTTTCACAATGAG.

CDR3 DNA (partial): TGTGCCAGCTCACCGACAGACAGCTATGGT. It is translated as CASSPTDSYG. The CDR3 in its entirety is CASSPTDSYGQYF. The chain combines TRBV18 with TRBJ2-4, with D perhaps matching TRBD1 (5 bases). Read coverage stops 3 residues before the CDR3 terminus; the germline J gene supplies the remainder. The CDR3 length is 13 residues. Germline V gene data show CDR1 as KGHSH and CDR2 as LQKENI. The full variable domain, its missing parts supplied by reference TRBV18 and TRBJ2-4, is NAGVMQNPRHLVRRRGQEARLRCSPMKGHSHVYWYRQLPEEGLKFMVYLQKENIIDESGMPKERFSAEFPKEGPSILRIQQVVRGDSAAYFCASSPTDSYGQYFGAGTRLSVL.

Notes on this clone: The read is 3 residues too short to cover the CDR3 end, so that end is filled in from the germline J gene. The V and J genes are TRBV18 and TRBJ1-5; D is undetermined. The CDR3 has 13 residues. Trimming shortened V by 3 bases and J by 2 bases, and 5 bases separated the two germline ends. Germline V gene lookup returns CDR1 KGHSH and CDR2 LQKENI. Incomplete CDR3 DNA: TGTGCCAGCTCACCTGAGGGCAATCAGCCC. Encoded protein: CASSPEGNQP. The entire CDR3 protein is CASSPEGNQPQHF. The full variable domain, with the rest looked up from reference TRBV18 and TRBJ1-5, is NAGVMQNPRHLVRRRGQEARLRCSPMKGHSHVYWYRQLPEEGLKFMVYLQKENIIDESGMPKERFSAEFPKEGPSILRIQQVVRGDSAAYFCASSPEGNQPQHFGDGTRLSIL.

As concerns this clone: The read is 3 residues too short to cover the CDR3 end, so that end is filled in from the germline J gene. The chain couples TRBV2 to TRBJ2-2, with 14 nucleotides matching TRBD2. Germline V gene data show CDR1 as SNHLY and CDR2 as FYNNEI. The CDR3 length is 15 residues. Germline trimming cut 4 bases from V and 7 bases from J; bases unmatched to any gene: 2. Incomplete CDR3 DNA: TGTGCCAGCAGTGCCGGACTAGCGGGAGGCGGGGAG. This codes for CASSAGLAGGGE. The entire CDR3 reads CASSAGLAGGGELFF.

Turning to this clone: The CDR3 end lies 3 residues beyond the end of the read and is filled in from the germline J gene. J is TRBJ1-2 and V is TRBV28; D is ambiguous. The V end lost 8 bases, the J end lost 4 bases, and 23 bases lay between the germline ends. Germline V lookup: CDR1 MDHEN, CDR2 SYDVKM. This CDR3 comprises 16 residues. CDR3 sequence reads: CASRMTLGQSSYGYTF. The CDR3 bases that were read are TGTGCCAGCCGAATGACACTAGGGCAAAGTAGCTATGGC.

As regards this clone: The CDR3 extends 3 residues past the end of the read, so its final part is completed from the germline J gene. The J gene is TRBJ1-1, the V gene TRBV2; 7 bases map to TRBD1. The CDR3 length is 15 residues. Germline-derived CDR1 and CDR2 are SNHLY and FYNNEI. The V gene end was trimmed by 6 bases and the J gene end by 4 bases; junction bases not matched to a gene: 11. CDR3 region: CASRITWDSSTEAFF. The sequenced CDR3 bases are TGTGCCAGCAGGATTACGTGGGACAGCTCCACTGAA. The full variable domain, its missing parts supplied by reference TRBV2 and TRBJ1-1, is EPEVTQTPSHQVTQMGQEVILRCVPISNHLYFYWYRQILGQKVEFLVSFYNNEISEKSEIFDDQFSVERPDGSNFTLKIRSTKLEDSAMYFCASRITWDSSTEAFFGQGTRLTVV.

As concerns this clone: Sequence at one end of the junction differs from germline and may be a read error. Partial CDR3 DNA: TGTGCCAGCGGCTTGGGCAGGGCGAACACTGAA. Residues: CASGLGRANTE. The complete CDR3 reads CASGLGRANTEAFF. The chain employs TRBV13 and TRBJ1-1; a possible D gene is TRBD1 (5 bases). The read terminates 3 residues before the CDR3 end, so the remaining end is supplied by the germline J gene. Germline CDR1 reads PRHDT; CDR2 reads FYEKMQ (reference sequence). The CDR3 runs to 14 residues.

Details on this clone: The sequenced fragment ends 3 residues before the CDR3 boundary, so the rest is inferred from the germline J gene. The rearrangement joins TRBV5-1 to TRBJ2-2, with no clear D. The CDR3 has 16 amino acids. Germline assignment: CDR1 SGHRS and CDR2 YFSETQ. Trimming stripped 1 base from V and 1 base from J, with 11 bases between. The CDR3 region is CASSLSNSGNTGELFF. The covered CDR3 bases are TGCGCCAGCAGCTTGTCGAACAGTGGGAACACCGGGGAG.

The sequenced CDR3 bases are TGTGCCAGCAGTCCCCCTCAGACTCCCTATGGC. Translated, it gives CASSPPQTPYG. The CDR3 in its entirety is CASSPPQTPYGYTF. The rearrangement joins TRBV7-9 to TRBJ1-2, with D hard to call. From the germline J gene comes the end of the CDR3, since the read stops 3 residues before it. Germline values: CDR1 SEHNR, CDR2 FQNEAQ (reference sequence). The CDR3 is 14 amino acids. Between the trimmed V and J ends, which lost 6 bases and 4 bases, there was a span of 15 bases.

In the case of this clone: The read ends 3 residues early relative to the CDR3; the germline J gene fills the gap. The chain has TRBV5-1 and TRBJ2-5, with TRBD1 matching over 7 bases. V shed 0 bases and J 7 bases; nucleotides not matched to a gene: 0. Germline lookup yields CDR1 SGHRS and CDR2 YFSETQ. The CDR3 consists of 12 residues. The part of the CDR3 DNA that was read is TGCGCCAGCAGCTTGGAGGGGGCGACC. Protein sequence: CASSLEGAT. The whole CDR3 protein is CASSLEGATQYF.

To note about this clone: The sequenced fragment ends 3 residues before the CDR3 boundary, so the rest is inferred from the germline J gene. V usage is TRBV5-5 and J usage is TRBJ2-4; tentatively, D is TRBD2 (7 bases). V lost 5 bases and J 8 bases, leaving 17 bases between the germline ends. There are 14 residues in the CDR3. The germline CDR1 and CDR2 sequences are SGHKS and YYEKEE (reference sequence). Incomplete CDR3 DNA: TGTGCCAGCAGTTCCGGACTAGGGGGGGACATT. It translates to CASSSGLGGDI. The complete CDR3 sequence is CASSSGLGGDIQYF.

Remarks on this clone: The sequence runs out 3 residues before the end of the CDR3; the remainder is reconstructed from the germline J gene. This rearrangement joins TRBV20-1 to TRBJ2-7; D is unresolved. Germline V gives CDR1 DFQATT, CDR2 SNEGSKA (reference sequence). CDR3 length: 13 amino acids. Trimming took 1 base from V and 2 from J, leaving 9 bases between them. CDR3 bases read: TGCAGTGCTAGAGGGTGGCAGACCTACGAG. It translates to CSARGWQTYE. The entire CDR3 is CSARGWQTYEQYF.

Turning to this clone: The read is 3 residues too short to cover the CDR3 end, so that end is filled in from the germline J gene. The V and J genes are TRBV7-3 and TRBJ2-1, with TRBD1 matching over 7 bases. This CDR3 has 13 amino acids. J was trimmed by 4 bases and V by 5 bases; bases with no gene match: 2. The germline V gene encodes CDR1 SGHTA and CDR2 FQGTGA. The sequenced CDR3 bases are TGTGCCAGCAGCGTGGGACAGTACAATGAG. This codes for CASSVGQYNE. The whole CDR3 sequence reads CASSVGQYNEQFF.

In regard to this clone: Sequencing ends 3 residues short of the CDR3 end; the germline J gene provides the rest. V and J are TRBV20-1 and TRBJ2-2; 7 nucleotides align to TRBD2. The germline gives CDR1 DFQATT, CDR2 SNEGSKA (reference sequence). Trimming removed 5 bases from V and 3 bases from J; junction bases left unmatched: 12. The CDR3 is made up of 16 amino acids. CDR3 DNA, as far as it was read: TGCAGTGCTCGACATGGGGGGGGGAGAGACACCGGGGAG. Its translation: CSARHGGGRDTGE. The entire CDR3 protein reads CSARHGGGRDTGELFF.

The sequenced part of the CDR3 DNA is TGTGCCAGTAGTTTAGGGGACAGGGGGAAAAGT. Amino acids: CASSLGDRGKS. The entire CDR3 protein reads CASSLGDRGKSQYF. The genes are TRBV19 and TRBJ2-4; 11 bases fit TRBD1. Read sequence stops 3 residues before the CDR3 end, and the germline J gene provides the missing end. The CDR3 totals 14 residues. Germline loops: CDR1 LNHDA, CDR2 SQIVND (reference sequence).

With respect to this clone: The read ends 3 residues before the CDR3 terminus; that terminus is restored from the germline J gene. The chain is built from TRBV7-9 and TRBJ1-6, with 11 bases identical to TRBD1. Germline CDR1 and CDR2: SEHNR and FQNEAQ (reference sequence). The CDR3 loop spans 15 amino acids. The ends lost 0 bases at V and 11 bases at J; junction bases unmatched: 3. CDR3 loop: CASSLADRGLTPLHF. CDR3 bases read: TGTGCCAGCAGCTTAGCGGACAGGGGGCTTACACCC.

The CDR3 DNA, read in part, is TGCAGTGCTACCACTCCGGGGGGCCGAGGTAGTTCACCG. Translation: CSATTPGGRGSSP. The entire CDR3 sequence reads CSATTPGGRGSSPLFF. The chain is built from TRBV20-1 and TRBJ2-2; tentatively, D is TRBD2 (7 bases). From the germline J gene comes the end of the CDR3, since the read stops 3 residues before it. From germline, CDR1 is DFQATT and CDR2 SNEGSKA (reference sequence). This CDR3 comprises 16 residues.

A remark on this clone: The observed sequence ends 3 residues before the CDR3 terminus, with the missing tail filled in from the germline J gene. The chain uses TRBV5-1 and TRBJ2-5; D not certain. CDR3 length: 11 amino acids. Germline lookup yields CDR1 SGHRS and CDR2 YFSETQ. Between the trimmed V and J ends, which lost 0 bases and 5 bases, there was a span of 2 bases. The covered CDR3 bases are TGCGCCAGCAGCTTGGCGGAGACC. Translating gives CASSLAET. In full, the CDR3 is CASSLAETQYF.

About this clone itself: The read ends 3 residues early relative to the CDR3; the germline J gene fills the gap. This chain connects TRBV20-1 to TRBJ2-2, with D unclear. Germline-derived CDR1 and CDR2 are DFQATT and SNEGSKA (reference sequence). V lost 4 bases, J lost 5 bases, and 14 bases lay in between. CDR3 length: 14 amino acids. The sequenced part of the CDR3 DNA is TGCAGTGCTACCTCTAGTAGGCCGACCGGGGAG. It yields the protein CSATSSRPTGE. The full CDR3 protein reads CSATSSRPTGELFF.

CDR3 sequence reads: CASSQRTGGGTDTQYF. The CDR3 bases that were read are TGTGCCAGCAGCCAGAGGACAGGGGGCGGCACAGATACG. V and J are TRBV13 and TRBJ2-3; TRBD1 aligns across 11 bases. The read stops 3 residues short of the end of the CDR3; the missing end is completed from the germline J gene. The CDR3 has 16 amino acids. Losses at the gene ends were 5 bases for V and 1 base for J; bases not matched to a gene: 5. Germline CDR1 and CDR2: PRHDT and FYEKMQ (reference sequence).

Notes on this clone: Coverage ceases 3 residues before the CDR3 finishes, and the germline J gene fills in the end. The rearrangement joins TRBV12-3 or TRBV12-4 to TRBJ2-6, with 8 bases matching TRBD1. This CDR3 region has 14 residues. The junction had 0 bases not matched to a gene; V was cut back by 6 bases and J by 2 bases. CDR3 DNA, as far as it was read: TGTGCCAGCAGGGACAGGGCTGGGGCCAACGTC. It specifies CASRDRAGANV. The CDR3, in full, reads CASRDRAGANVLTF.

Comments on this clone: The read ends 3 residues shy of where the CDR3 ends; the end is completed using the germline J gene. The chain links TRBV9 to TRBJ1-1, with D possibly being TRBD1 (5 bases). The CDR3 consists of 13 residues. Per germline, CDR1 SGDLS and CDR2 YYNGEE. V dropped 4 bases and J dropped 5 bases, with 12 bases sitting between them. The sequenced CDR3 bases are TGTGCCAGCAGCCCTTCAGGGAGGACTGAA. It yields the protein CASSPSGRTE. The entire CDR3 reads CASSPSGRTEAFF.

As concerns this clone: The observed sequence ends 3 residues before the CDR3 terminus, with the missing tail filled in from the germline J gene. V and J are TRBV11-2 and TRBJ1-1; no definite D call. CDR1 and CDR2 (germline): SGHAT, FQNNGV. This CDR3 is built from 14 residues. The germline V and J ends were trimmed by 3 bases and 1 base, with 9 bases remaining between them. The CDR3 loop is CASSFIATNTEAFF. The CDR3 DNA, read in part, is TGTGCCAGCAGCTTTATAGCAACGAACACTGAA.

About this clone: Read sequence stops 3 residues before the CDR3 end, and the germline J gene provides the missing end. The chain uses TRBV7-2 and TRBJ1-2; no firm D call. Looked up from germline, CDR1 is SGHTA and CDR2 is FQGNSA. CDR3 size: 14 residues. The DNA read from the CDR3 is TGTGCCAGCAGCTTAGGGCCCAACACAGATACC. Translating it yields CASSLGPNTDT. The CDR3 as a whole reads CASSLGPNTDTYTF.

Note on this clone: The CDR3 end is not reached by the read, which stops 3 residues before it; the germline J gene fills it in. This chain links TRBV30 with TRBJ2-7, with a possible D match to TRBD1 (5 bases). The V gene lost 8 bases and the J gene lost 5 bases, with 16 bases spanning the gap. The CDR3 contains 12 residues. Germline V gene data show CDR1 as GTSNPN and CDR2 as SVGIG (reference sequence). The part of the CDR3 DNA that was read is TGTGCCAGTGGACACGACAGCAACGAG. It is translated as CASGHDSNE. The entire CDR3 sequence reads CASGHDSNEQYF.

With regard to this clone: The read comes to an end 3 residues before the CDR3 does, leaving the germline J gene to fill in the end. The genes are TRBV7-6 and TRBJ1-1; 10 bases map to TRBD1. With V trimmed by 5 bases and J by 5 bases, 5 bases remained unmatched. The CDR3 runs 14 residues. The germline CDR1 and CDR2 sequences are SGHVS and FNYEAQ. CDR3: CASSERTGGTEAFF. CDR3 DNA, as far as it was read: TGTGCCAGCAGCGAGAGGACAGGGGGGACTGAA.

A remark on this clone: The read stops 3 residues short of the end of the CDR3; the missing end is completed from the germline J gene. The gene calls are TRBV5-1 and TRBJ2-7; D may be TRBD2 (5 bases). Trimming pared 0 bases from V and 2 bases from J, leaving 12 bases between. Germline assignment: CDR1 SGHRS and CDR2 YFSETQ. CDR3 length equals 15 residues. Incomplete CDR3 DNA: TGCGCCAGCAGCTTGGCCGCGGGCCAAGCCTACGAG. It yields the protein CASSLAAGQAYE. The full-length CDR3 reads as CASSLAAGQAYEQYF.

With respect to this clone: One junction end disagrees with the germline gene, perhaps due to a read error. The observed sequence ends 3 residues before the CDR3 terminus, with the missing tail filled in from the germline J gene. The chain is built from TRBV7-2 and TRBJ2-7; D may be TRBD1 (6 bases). There are 14 residues in the CDR3. Germline CDR1 SGHTA, CDR2 FQGNSA. The CDR3 reads CARSFPQGPYEQYF. The CDR3 DNA, read in part, is TGTGCCCGCAGCTTTCCACAGGGCCCCTACGAG.

Note on this clone: The read gets to within 3 residues of the CDR3 end, and the germline J gene fills in the rest. This chain connects TRBV7-7 to TRBJ2-1; 11 bases are shared with TRBD2. The germline CDR1 and CDR2 sequences are SSHAT and FNYEAQ (reference sequence). CDR3 length: 15 residues. V lost 6 bases to trimming and J lost 4 bases; unmatched junction nucleotides: 5. CDR3 in amino acids: CASSSSGGPYNEQFF. The part of the CDR3 DNA that was read is TGTGCCAGCAGTTCTAGCGGGGGGCCTTACAATGAG.

Details on this clone: The read falls 3 residues short of the CDR3 end, and the missing part is taken from the germline J gene. The sample holds other DNA sequences that translate to the same CDR3. The rearrangement joins TRBV18 to TRBJ2-7; 9 bases fit TRBD1. Germline V gene data show CDR1 as KGHSH and CDR2 as LQKENI. V was clipped by 3 bases and J by 5 bases; unmatched bases: 5. The CDR3 extends over 14 amino acids. Incomplete CDR3 DNA: TGTGCCAGCTCACCGGACAGGGGAGGCGACGAG. Amino acid sequence: CASSPDRGGDE. The full CDR3 protein reads CASSPDRGGDEQYF.

About this clone itself: The sequenced fragment ends 3 residues before the CDR3 boundary, so the rest is inferred from the germline J gene. The rearrangement uses TRBV2 and TRBJ2-3; tentatively, D is TRBD2 (5 bases). This CDR3 has 12 amino acids. CDR1 and CDR2 from the germline V gene are SNHLY and FYNNEI. CDR3 DNA (partial): TGTGCCACAGGACTCGCACAAGAGACG. Translated, it gives CATGLAQET. In full, the CDR3 is CATGLAQETQYF.